These 2 T cell receptor beta chains were sequenced from one sample in a study of beta chain features in type 1 diabetes. The authors reverse transcribed all of the isolated RNA, so sequencing captured expressed TCRB transcripts. The assay was immunoSEQ multiplex PCR, and TCRdb's table has in-frame clones only and misses some. Of about 180,000 clones in the sample, around 13% were seen once. Sequenced: central memory CD4+ T cells from blood. These receptors all stem from a woman aged 18 to 35 in good health.

This clone was observed a handful of times. CDR3 region: CASRLSLGGNQPQHF. CDR3 bases: TGTGCCAGCCGACTTAGTCTAGGGGGCAATCAGCCCCAGCATTTT. The chain links TRBV28 to TRBJ1-5; possible D gene TRBD1, 5 bases. The germline gives CDR1 MDHEN, CDR2 SYDVKM. V lost 8 bases and J lost 2, with 16 bases in between. The CDR3 extends over 15 amino acids.

V and J are TRBV11-2 and TRBJ1-2, with 7 bases aligning to TRBD1. Germline loops: CDR1 SGHAT, CDR2 FQNNGV. With 3 bases clipped from V and 6 bases from J, the junction kept 13 bases outside the gene matches. This CDR3 is built from 16 residues. Written as DNA, the CDR3 is TGTGCCAGCAGCTTGACAGGAGGGGGCGGAGGGCATGGCTACACCTTC. It translates to CASSLTGGGGGHGYTF.